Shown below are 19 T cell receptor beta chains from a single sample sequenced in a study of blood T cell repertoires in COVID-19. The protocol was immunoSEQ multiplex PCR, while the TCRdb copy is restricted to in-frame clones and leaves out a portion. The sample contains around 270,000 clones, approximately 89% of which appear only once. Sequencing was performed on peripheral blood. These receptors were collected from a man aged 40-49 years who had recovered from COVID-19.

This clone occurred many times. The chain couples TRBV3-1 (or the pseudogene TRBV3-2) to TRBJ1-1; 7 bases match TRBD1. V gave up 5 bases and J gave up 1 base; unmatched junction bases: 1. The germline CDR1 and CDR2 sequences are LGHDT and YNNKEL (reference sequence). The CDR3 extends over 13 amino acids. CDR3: CASSYRGNTEAFF. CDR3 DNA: TGTGCCAGCAGCTACAGGGGGAACACTGAAGCTTTCTTT.

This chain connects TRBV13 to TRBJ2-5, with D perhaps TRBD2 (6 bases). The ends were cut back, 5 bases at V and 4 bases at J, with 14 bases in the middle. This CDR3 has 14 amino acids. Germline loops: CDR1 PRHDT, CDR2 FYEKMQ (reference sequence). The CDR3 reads CASSTRDFSETQYF. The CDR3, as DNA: TGTGCCAGCAGCACCCGGGACTTCTCAGAGACCCAGTACTTC.

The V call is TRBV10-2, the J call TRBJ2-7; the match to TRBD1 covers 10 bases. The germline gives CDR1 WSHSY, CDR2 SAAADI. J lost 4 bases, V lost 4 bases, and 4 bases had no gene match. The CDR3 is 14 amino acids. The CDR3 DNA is TGCGCCAGCAGTGGTGACAGGGGGCCATACGAGCAGTACTTC. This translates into CASSGDRGPYEQYF.

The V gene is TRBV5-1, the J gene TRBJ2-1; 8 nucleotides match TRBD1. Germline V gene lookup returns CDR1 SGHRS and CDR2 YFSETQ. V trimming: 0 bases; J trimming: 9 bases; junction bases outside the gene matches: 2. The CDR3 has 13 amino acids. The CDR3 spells CASSLAGGTEQFF. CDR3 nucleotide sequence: TGCGCCAGCAGCTTGGCAGGGGGCACTGAGCAGTTCTTC.

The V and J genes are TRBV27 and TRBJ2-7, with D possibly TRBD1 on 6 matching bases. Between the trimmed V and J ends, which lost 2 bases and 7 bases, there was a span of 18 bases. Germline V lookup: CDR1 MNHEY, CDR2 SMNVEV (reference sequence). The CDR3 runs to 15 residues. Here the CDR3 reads CASSLGPRVQGEQYF. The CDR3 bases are TGTGCCAGCAGTTTAGGGCCCAGGGTCCAGGGGGAGCAGTACTTC.

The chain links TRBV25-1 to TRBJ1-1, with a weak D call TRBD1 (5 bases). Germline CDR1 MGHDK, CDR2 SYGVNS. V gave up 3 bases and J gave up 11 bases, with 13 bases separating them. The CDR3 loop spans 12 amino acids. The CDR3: CASSDTTGLAFF. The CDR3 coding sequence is TGTGCCAGCAGTGATACAACAGGTCTCGCTTTCTTT. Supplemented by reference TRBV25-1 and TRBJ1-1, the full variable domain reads EADIYQTPRYLVIGTGKKITLECSQTMGHDKMYWYQQDPGMELHLIHYSYGVNSTEKGDLSSESTVSRIRTEHFPLTLESARPSHTSQYLCASSDTTGLAFFGQGTRLTVV.

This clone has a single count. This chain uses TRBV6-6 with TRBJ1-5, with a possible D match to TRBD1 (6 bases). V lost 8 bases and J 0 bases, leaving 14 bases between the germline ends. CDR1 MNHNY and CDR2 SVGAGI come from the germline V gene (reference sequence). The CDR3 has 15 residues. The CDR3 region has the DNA TGTGCCAGCGGCAGACAGGTAGTTAGCAATCAGCCCCAGCATTTT. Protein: CASGRQVVSNQPQHF.

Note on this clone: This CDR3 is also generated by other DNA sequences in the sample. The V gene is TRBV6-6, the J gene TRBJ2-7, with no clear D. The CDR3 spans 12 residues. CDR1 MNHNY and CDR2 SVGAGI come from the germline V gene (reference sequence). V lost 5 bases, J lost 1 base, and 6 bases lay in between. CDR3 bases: TGTGCCAGCAGTCCGGTATCCTACGAGCAGTACTTC. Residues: CASSPVSYEQYF.

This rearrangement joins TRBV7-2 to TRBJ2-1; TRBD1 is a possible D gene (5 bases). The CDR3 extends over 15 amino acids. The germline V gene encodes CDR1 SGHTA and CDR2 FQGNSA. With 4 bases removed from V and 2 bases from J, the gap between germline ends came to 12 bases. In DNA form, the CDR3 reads TGTGCCAGCAGCTCGACCGTAGGGGCCTACAATGAGCAGTTCTTC. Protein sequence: CASSSTVGAYNEQFF.

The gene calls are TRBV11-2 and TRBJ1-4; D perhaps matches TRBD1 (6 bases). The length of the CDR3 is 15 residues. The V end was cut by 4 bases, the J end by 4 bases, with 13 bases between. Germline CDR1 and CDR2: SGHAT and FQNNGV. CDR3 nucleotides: TGTGCCAGCAGCTCCCGGGACACGGTTAATGAAAAACTGTTTTTT. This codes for CASSSRDTVNEKLFF.

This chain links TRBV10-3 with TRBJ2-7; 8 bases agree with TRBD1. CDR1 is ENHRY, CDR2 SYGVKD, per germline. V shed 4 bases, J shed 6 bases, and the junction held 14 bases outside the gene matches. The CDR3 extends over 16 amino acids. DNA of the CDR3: TGTGCCATCAGTGTCTCAGGGGGCGACTTGAAGGGCGAGCAGTACTTC. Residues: CAISVSGGDLKGEQYF.

This chain's CDR3 is CASSGTSGRSYEQYF. The CDR3 DNA reads TGTGCCAGCAGCGGGACTAGCGGGAGGTCCTACGAGCAGTACTTC. V is TRBV7-9 and J is TRBJ2-7; 15 positions agree with TRBD2. CDR1 and CDR2 from the germline V gene are SEHNR and FQNEAQ (reference sequence). V shed 5 bases, J shed 1 base, and the junction held 0 bases outside the gene matches. The length of the CDR3 is 15 residues.

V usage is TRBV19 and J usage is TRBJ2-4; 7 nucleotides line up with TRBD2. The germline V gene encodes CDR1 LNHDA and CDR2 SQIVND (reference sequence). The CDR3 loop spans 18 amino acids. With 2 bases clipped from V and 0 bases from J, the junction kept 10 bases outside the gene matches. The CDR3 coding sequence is TGTGCCAGTAGTATATTGGCTAGCGGACTGCTAGCCAAAAACATTCAGTACTTC. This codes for CASSILASGLLAKNIQYF.

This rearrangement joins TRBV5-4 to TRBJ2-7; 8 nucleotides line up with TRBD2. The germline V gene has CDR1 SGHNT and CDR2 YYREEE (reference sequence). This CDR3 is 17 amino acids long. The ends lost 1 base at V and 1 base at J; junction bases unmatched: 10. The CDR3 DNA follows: TGTGCCAGCAGCTTGTTTTCGGGACTAGGACGATCCTACGAGCAGTACTTC. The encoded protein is CASSLFSGLGRSYEQYF.

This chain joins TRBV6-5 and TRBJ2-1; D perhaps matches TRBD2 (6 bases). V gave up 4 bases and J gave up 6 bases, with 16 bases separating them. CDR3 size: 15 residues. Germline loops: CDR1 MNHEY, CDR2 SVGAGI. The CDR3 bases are TGTGCCAGCAGTTCGATTGGGACTTATGGCAATGAGCAGTTCTTC. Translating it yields CASSSIGTYGNEQFF.

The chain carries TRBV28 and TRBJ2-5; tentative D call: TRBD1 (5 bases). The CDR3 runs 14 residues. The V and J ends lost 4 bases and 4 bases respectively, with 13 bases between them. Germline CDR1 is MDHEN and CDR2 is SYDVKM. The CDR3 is CASSSGYSRETQYF. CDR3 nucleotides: TGTGCCAGCAGTTCAGGGTATAGTAGAGAGACCCAGTACTTC.

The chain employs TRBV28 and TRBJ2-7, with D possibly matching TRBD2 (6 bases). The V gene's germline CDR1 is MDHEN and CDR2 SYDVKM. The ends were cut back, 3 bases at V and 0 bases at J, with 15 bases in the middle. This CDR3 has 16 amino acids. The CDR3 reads CASSFFLSGSSYEQYF. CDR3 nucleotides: TGTGCCAGCAGTTTCTTTCTTAGCGGAAGCTCCTACGAGCAGTACTTC.

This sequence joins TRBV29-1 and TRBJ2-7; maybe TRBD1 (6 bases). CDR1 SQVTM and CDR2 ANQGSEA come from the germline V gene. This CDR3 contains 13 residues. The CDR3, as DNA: TGCAGTGTCCGGGGACAATTCGTCGACGAGCAGTACTTC. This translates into CSVRGQFVDEQYF.

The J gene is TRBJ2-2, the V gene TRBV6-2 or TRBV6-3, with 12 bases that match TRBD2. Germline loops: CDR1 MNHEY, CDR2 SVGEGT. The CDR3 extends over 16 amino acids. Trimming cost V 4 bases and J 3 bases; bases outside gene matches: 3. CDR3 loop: CASSSLAGGDTGELFF. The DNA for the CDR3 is TGTGCCAGCAGTTCCCTAGCGGGGGGGGACACCGGGGAGCTGTTTTTT.